The T cell receptor beta chain under discussion was sequenced for a study of OX40 agonist ivuxolimab in advanced cancers. Describing the broader study: Ivuxolimab was an agonistic, fully human IgG2 monoclonal antibody directed against OX40 (CD134), a costimulatory receptor. In the dose-escalation cohort, 70% to 85% of patients were male, and the mean age was approximately 60 years with a range of about 20 to 90. Partial responses occurred in three dose-escalation patients: two with cutaneous melanoma and one with hepatocellular carcinoma. Intravenous ivuxolimab was administered to patients every 2 weeks at six dose levels: 0.01, 0.1, 0.3, 1.5, 3 and 10 mg/kg. The monotherapy dose-escalation portion (N = 52 patients) of the phase I ivuxolimab trial is reported in the paper. Of the roughly 53 patients in dose escalation, some 19 had hepatocellular carcinoma, roughly 15 had melanoma, 9 had renal cell carcinoma and 9 had head and neck cancer. Patients were allowed to have had prior anti-PD-1, anti-PD-L1 or anti-CTLA-4 therapy, and 30% to 50% of the dose-escalation patients had previously received checkpoint inhibitors. Peripheral TCRbeta sequencing was intended to test whether TCR sequence diversity was altered and clonal T-cell expansion was caused by ivuxolimab.

The trial excluded patients who had a history of autoimmune disease or were on systemic immunosuppression. In every dose cohort, peripheral blood was drawn for TCR sequencing at baseline, cycle 4 day 1, and cycle 7 day 1. The samples were drawn from a first-in-human, open-label, multicenter phase I dose-escalation trial of ivuxolimab. Adults with locally advanced or metastatic head and neck squamous cell, hepatocellular, melanoma or renal cell carcinoma were enrolled in the trial. Before TCR sequencing, CD4+ and CD8+ T cells were separately sorted from peripheral blood. The research as a whole found: Low levels of normalized T-cell clonal expansion were also shown by some nonresponding patients. After ivuxolimab, CD8+ T cells had more expanded clones than CD4+ T cells on average. In the 0.1-3.0 mg/kg groups, partial responders were among the patients with the lowest normalized peripheral clonal expansion, particularly in CD8+ T cells. Clonal expansion of both CD4+ and CD8+ blood T cells was observed from baseline to week 6 at doses 0.1 to 3.0 mg/kg. The antigen specificity of the clonally expanded peripheral T cells was not determined.

For this clone: The target of this receptor is not known. Base qualities are missing; no much larger clone stands one base away.

To sequence the TCRbeta CDR3 region, genomic DNA was isolated from the sorted cells. TCRbeta CDR3 regions were sequenced using the immunoSEQ Assay. TCRdb holds this immuneACCESS table with in-frame rearrangements only. Some clones are missing; in checked studies, unresolved V genes explain under half, and the rest has no known cause. The sample yields 150,000 to 180,000 clones; 90% to 95% were counted once. Around 0.28% of the sample goes to the ten largest clones. The TCR comes from an adult with an advanced solid tumor such as melanoma, head and neck, liver or kidney cancer. This sample comprised CD4+ or CD8+ T cells sorted from blood, obtained in a trial of the OX40 agonist ivuxolimab.

The nucleotide sequence is TGTGCCAGTAGTCCTAGAGGCGGGGGGCATAACTATGGCTACACCTTC. This sequence encodes CASSPRGGGHNYGYTF. The V and J segments used are TRBV19 and TRBJ1-2; the D gene is possibly TRBD1, with 6 bases matching. The germline V gene (reference sequence) yields LNHDA for CDR1 and SQIVND for CDR2. The CDR3 spans 16 residues, from the cysteine through the phenylalanine. Just the 48-base CDR3 DNA is kept, in frame starting at base 1. Cut back by 5 bases and 1 base, the V and J ends lie 17 bases apart.